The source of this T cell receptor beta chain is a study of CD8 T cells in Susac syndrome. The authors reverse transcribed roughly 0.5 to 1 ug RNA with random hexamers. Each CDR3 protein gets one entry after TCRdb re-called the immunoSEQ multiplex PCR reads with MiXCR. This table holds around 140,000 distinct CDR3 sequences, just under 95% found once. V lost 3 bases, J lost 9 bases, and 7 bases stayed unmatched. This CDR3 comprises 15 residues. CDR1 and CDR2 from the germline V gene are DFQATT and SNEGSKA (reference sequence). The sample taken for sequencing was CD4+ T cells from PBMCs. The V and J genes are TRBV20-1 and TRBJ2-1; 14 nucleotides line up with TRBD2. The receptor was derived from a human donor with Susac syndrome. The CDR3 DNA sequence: TGCAGTGCTAGCCCCGGGACTAGCGGGAGAGGTGAGCAGTTCTTC. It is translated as CSASPGTSGRGEQFF.